This passage covers 8 T cell receptor beta chains from one sample sequenced in a study of beta chain features in type 1 diabetes (dated by TCRdb to 2017 to 2018). The library was generated by the immunoSEQ multiplex PCR assay. The entire isolated RNA was reverse transcribed using the High Capacity cDNA Reverse Transcription Kit, and thus expressed TCRB transcripts were sequenced. TCRdb stores this immuneACCESS table with in-frame sequences only. Part of the clones is absent; in the studies checked, under half of the shortfall reflects unresolved V genes, and no reason is known for the rest. This sample is represented by about 350,000 clones; around 20% of them were singletons. Of the sample, approximately 0.041% is held by the ten largest clones. Sequencing was performed on naive CD4+ T cells from blood. Interpreted using the paper, the cell subset or site label stands for: true naive CD4+ T cells. The receptors were sampled from a woman younger than 30 in good health.

This chain uses TRBV11-2 with TRBJ2-7; 9 bases agree with TRBD1. Germline CDR1 reads SGHAT; CDR2 reads FQNNGV. J lost 5 bases, V lost 5 bases, and 10 bases had no gene match. The CDR3 totals 15 residues. The CDR3 DNA reads as TGTGCCAGCAGCGAGCTCCGGGACAGGGCGCACGAGCAGTACTTC. Translated: CASSELRDRAHEQYF.

The chain is built from TRBV5-8 and TRBJ1-2; D remains unclear. Germline lookup yields CDR1 SGHTS and CDR2 YDEGEE. Between the trimmed V and J ends, which lost 4 bases and 4 bases, there was a span of 5 bases. This CDR3 region has 11 residues. The CDR3: CASSLSYGYTF. CDR3 DNA: TGTGCCAGCAGCCTCAGCTATGGCTACACCTTC.

The rearrangement joins TRBV5-1 to TRBJ2-2; 8 nucleotides agree with TRBD1. There are 16 residues in the CDR3. Germline V gene lookup returns CDR1 SGHRS and CDR2 YFSETQ. Trimming at V came to 3 bases and at J to 1 base, leaving 5 bases not matched to a gene. Here the CDR3 DNA reads TGCGCCAGCAGCTCGCGCGGGACAGGGAACACCGGGGAGCTGTTTTTT. Translating gives CASSSRGTGNTGELFF.

The gene calls are TRBV30 and TRBJ1-1; 9 bases agree with TRBD1. Unmatched junction bases numbered 8, after V lost 0 bases and J lost 6 bases. The CDR3 is made up of 15 amino acids. Germline-derived CDR1 and CDR2 are GTSNPN and SVGIG (reference sequence). CDR3 in DNA: TGTGCCTGGAGTGTAACTCCCAGGGACAGGGCTGAAGCTTTCTTT. Translation gives CAWSVTPRDRAEAFF. Variable domain in full (rest from reference TRBV30 and TRBJ1-1): SQTIHQWPATLVQPVGSPLSLECTVEGTSNPNLYWYRQAAGRGLQLLFYSVGIGQISSEVPQNLSASRPQDRQFILSSKKLLLSDSGFYLCAWSVTPRDRAEAFFGQGTRLTVV.

The gene calls are TRBV18 and TRBJ1-1, with 8 positions matching TRBD1. This CDR3 is built from 12 residues. In germline, CDR1 is KGHSH, CDR2 LQKENI. V was pared by 5 bases and J by 12 bases, with 8 bases of the junction left unmatched. This CDR3 is CASSNDRGGTFF. CDR3 coding DNA: TGTGCCAGCTCAAACGACAGGGGAGGGACTTTCTTT.

The chain recombines TRBV30 with TRBJ1-5; perhaps TRBD1 as D (5 bases). The V and J ends lost 2 bases and 3 bases respectively, with 17 bases between them. Looked up from germline, CDR1 is GTSNPN and CDR2 is SVGIG (reference sequence). This CDR3 spans 16 amino acids. The DNA for the CDR3 is TGTGCCTGGAGTACTTCTCGGACACCCTACAATCAGCCCCAGCATTTT. Its translation: CAWSTSRTPYNQPQHF.

The V and J genes are TRBV15 and TRBJ1-2, with TRBD1 as a possible D gene (5 bases). The CDR3 contains 13 residues. The ends were cut back, 0 bases at V and 4 bases at J, with 6 bases in the middle. CDR1 and CDR2 (germline): LNHNV, YYDKDF (reference sequence). CDR3 coding DNA: TGTGCCACCAGCAGAGAGACAGCCTATGGCTACACCTTC. It specifies CATSRETAYGYTF.

In its sample, this clone was seen a few times. The chain uses TRBV30 and TRBJ2-7; D is perhaps TRBD2 (5 bases). Trimming removed 6 bases at V and 0 bases at J, with 15 bases between. The germline V gene encodes CDR1 GTSNPN and CDR2 SVGIG (reference sequence). This CDR3 spans 14 amino acids. The CDR3 is CACGLDSSSYEQYF. The CDR3 coding sequence is TGTGCCTGCGGGTTGGACTCAAGCTCCTACGAGCAGTACTTC.